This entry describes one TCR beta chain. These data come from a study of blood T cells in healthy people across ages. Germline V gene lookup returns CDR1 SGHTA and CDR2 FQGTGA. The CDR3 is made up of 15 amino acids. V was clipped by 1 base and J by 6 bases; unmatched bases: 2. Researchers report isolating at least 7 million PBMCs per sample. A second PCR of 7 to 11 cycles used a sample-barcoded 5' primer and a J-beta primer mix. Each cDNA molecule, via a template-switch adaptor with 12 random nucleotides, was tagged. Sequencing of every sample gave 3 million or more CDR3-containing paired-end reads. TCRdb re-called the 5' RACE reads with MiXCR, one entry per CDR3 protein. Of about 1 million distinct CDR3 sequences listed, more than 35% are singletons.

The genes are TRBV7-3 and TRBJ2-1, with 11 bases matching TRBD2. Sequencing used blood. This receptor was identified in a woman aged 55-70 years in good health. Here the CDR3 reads CASSLKLAGVNEQFF. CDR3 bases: TGTGCCAGCAGCTTAAAACTAGCGGGAGTCAATGAGCAGTTCTTC.